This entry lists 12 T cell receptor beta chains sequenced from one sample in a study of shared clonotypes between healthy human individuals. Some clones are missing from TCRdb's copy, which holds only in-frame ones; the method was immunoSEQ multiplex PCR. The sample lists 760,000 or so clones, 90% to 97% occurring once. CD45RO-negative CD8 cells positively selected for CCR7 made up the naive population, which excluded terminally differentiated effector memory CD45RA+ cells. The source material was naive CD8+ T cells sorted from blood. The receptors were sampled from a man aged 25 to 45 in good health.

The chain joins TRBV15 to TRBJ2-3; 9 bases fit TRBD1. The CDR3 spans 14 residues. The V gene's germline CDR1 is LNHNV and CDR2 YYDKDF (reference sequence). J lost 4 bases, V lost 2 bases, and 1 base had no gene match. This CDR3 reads CATSRRTGADTQYF. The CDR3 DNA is TGTGCCACCAGCAGAAGGACAGGGGCAGATACGCAGTATTTT.

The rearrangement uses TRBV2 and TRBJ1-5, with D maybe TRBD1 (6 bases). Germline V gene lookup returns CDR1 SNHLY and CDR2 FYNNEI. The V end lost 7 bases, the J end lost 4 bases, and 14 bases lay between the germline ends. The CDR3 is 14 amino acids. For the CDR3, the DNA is TGTGCCAGCACTTACAGGGATTTAAATCAGCCCCAGCATTTT. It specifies CASTYRDLNQPQHF.

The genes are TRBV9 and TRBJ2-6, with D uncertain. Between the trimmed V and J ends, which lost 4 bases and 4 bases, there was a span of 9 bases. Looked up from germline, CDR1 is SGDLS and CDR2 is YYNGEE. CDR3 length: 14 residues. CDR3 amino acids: CASSSVWGANVLTF. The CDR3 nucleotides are TGTGCCAGCAGCAGTGTGTGGGGGGCCAACGTCCTGACTTTC.

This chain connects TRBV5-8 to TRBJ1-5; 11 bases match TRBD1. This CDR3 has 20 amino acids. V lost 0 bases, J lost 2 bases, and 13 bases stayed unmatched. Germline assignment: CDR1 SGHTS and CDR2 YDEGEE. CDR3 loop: CASSLESGQGAPGRNQPQHF. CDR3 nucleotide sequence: TGTGCCAGCAGCTTGGAATCTGGACAGGGGGCGCCGGGGCGCAATCAGCCCCAGCATTTT.

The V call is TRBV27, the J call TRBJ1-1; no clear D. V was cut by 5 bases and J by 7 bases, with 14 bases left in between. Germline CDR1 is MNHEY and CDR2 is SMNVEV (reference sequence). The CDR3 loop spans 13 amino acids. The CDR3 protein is CASSPTRADEAFF. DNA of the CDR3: TGTGCCAGCAGTCCGACCCGGGCAGATGAAGCTTTCTTT.

CDR3 sequence reads: CASSSANPYNEQFF. In nucleotides, the CDR3 is TGTGCCAGCAGCTCCGCGAACCCCTACAATGAGCAGTTCTTC. The chain has TRBV7-9 and TRBJ2-1; D uncertain. The CDR3 is 14 residues long. Germline V gene lookup returns CDR1 SEHNR and CDR2 FQNEAQ (reference sequence). V lost 4 bases, J lost 2 bases, and 9 bases lay in between.

The CDR3 DNA follows: TGTGCCAGCAGCTTAGCCGGCGGGAGCTCGGATACGCAGTATTTT. Its protein product is CASSLAGGSSDTQYF. The chain is built from TRBV7-2 and TRBJ2-3, with 7 bases identical to TRBD2. Per germline, CDR1 SGHTA and CDR2 FQGNSA. The CDR3 covers 15 residues. The V segment lost 0 bases and the J segment 6 bases; nucleotides outside the gene matches: 6.

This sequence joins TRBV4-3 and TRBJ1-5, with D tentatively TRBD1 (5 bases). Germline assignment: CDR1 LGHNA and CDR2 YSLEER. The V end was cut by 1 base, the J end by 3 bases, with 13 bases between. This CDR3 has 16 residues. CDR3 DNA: TGCGCCAGCAGCCAAGCAGTCGGACATAACAATCAGCCCCAGCATTTT. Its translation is CASSQAVGHNNQPQHF.

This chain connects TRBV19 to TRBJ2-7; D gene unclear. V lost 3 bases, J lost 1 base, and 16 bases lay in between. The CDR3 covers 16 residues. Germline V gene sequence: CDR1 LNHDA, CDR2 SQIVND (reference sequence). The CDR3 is CASSIRPLARSYEQYF. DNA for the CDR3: TGTGCCAGTAGTATCCGCCCCTTGGCCAGGTCCTACGAGCAGTACTTC. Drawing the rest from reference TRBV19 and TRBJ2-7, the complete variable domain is DGGITQSPKYLFRKEGQNVTLSCEQNLNHDAMYWYRQDPGQGLRLIYYSQIVNDFQKGDIAEGYSVSREKKESFPLTVTSAQKNPTAFYLCASSIRPLARSYEQYFGPGTRLTVT.

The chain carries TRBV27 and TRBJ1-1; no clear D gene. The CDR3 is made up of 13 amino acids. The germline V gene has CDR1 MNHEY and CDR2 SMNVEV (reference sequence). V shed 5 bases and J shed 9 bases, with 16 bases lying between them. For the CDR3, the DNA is TGTGCCAGCAGTCTGTCCCCTAATTCTAAAGCTTTCTTT. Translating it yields CASSLSPNSKAFF.

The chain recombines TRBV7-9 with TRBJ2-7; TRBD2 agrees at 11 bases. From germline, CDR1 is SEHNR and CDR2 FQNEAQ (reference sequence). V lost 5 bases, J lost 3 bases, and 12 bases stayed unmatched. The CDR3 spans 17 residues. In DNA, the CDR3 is TGTGCCAGCAGCGGCCCACTCGGGACTAGCGGAAACTACGAGCAGTACTTC. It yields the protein CASSGPLGTSGNYEQYF. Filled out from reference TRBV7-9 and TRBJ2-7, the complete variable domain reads DTGVSQNPRHKITKRGQNVTFRCDPISEHNRLYWYRQTLGQGPEFLTYFQNEAQLEKSRLLSDRFSAERPKGSFSTLEIQRTEQGDSAMYLCASSGPLGTSGNYEQYFGPGTRLTVT.

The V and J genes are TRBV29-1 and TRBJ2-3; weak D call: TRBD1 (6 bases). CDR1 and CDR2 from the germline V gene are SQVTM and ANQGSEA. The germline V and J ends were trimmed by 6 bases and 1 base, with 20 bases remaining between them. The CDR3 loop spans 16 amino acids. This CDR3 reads CSVPPTRGQRTDTQYF. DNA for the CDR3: TGCAGCGTACCCCCAACCCGTGGACAGCGCACAGATACGCAGTATTTT.